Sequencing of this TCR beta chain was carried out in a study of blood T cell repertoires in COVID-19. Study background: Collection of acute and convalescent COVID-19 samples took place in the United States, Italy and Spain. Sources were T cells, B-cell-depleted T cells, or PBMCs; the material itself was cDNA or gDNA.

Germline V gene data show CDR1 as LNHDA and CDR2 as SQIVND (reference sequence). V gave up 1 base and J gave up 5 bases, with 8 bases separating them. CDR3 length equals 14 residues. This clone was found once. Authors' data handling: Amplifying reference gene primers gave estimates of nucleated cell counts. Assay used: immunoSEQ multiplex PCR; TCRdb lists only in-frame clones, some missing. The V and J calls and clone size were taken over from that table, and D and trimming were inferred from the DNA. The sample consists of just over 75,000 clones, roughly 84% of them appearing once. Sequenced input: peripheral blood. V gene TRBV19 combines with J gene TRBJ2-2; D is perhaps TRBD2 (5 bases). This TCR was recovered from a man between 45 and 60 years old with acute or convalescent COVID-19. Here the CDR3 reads CASSIGGRTGELFF. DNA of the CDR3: TGTGCCAGTAGTATAGGAGGGAGAACCGGGGAGCTGTTTTTT.